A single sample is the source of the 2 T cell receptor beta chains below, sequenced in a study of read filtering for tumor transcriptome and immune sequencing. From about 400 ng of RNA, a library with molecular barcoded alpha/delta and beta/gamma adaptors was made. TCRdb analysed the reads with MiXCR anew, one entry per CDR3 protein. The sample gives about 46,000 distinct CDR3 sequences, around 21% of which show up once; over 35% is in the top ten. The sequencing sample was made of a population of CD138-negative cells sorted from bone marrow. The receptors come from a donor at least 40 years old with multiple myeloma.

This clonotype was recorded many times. The CDR3 protein is CASSPAGTSGSYSYNEQFF. The CDR3 coding sequence is TGTGCCAGCAGCCCCGCCGGGACTAGCGGGAGTTACTCCTACAATGAGCAGTTCTTC. V and J are TRBV5-4 and TRBJ2-1, with 14 bases fitting TRBD2. The CDR3 is 19 amino acids. The germline V gene has CDR1 SGHNT and CDR2 YYREEE (reference sequence). Losses at the gene ends were 4 bases for V and 0 bases for J; bases not matched to a gene: 9.

CDR3 protein: CAWSVQYGYTF. The CDR3 DNA follows: TGTGCCTGGAGTGTACAGTATGGCTACACCTTC. The genes are TRBV30 and TRBJ1-2; D is uncertain. Germline assignment: CDR1 GTSNPN and CDR2 SVGIG (reference sequence). V lost 0 bases and J lost 5, with 4 bases in between. The CDR3 has 11 residues. The whole variable domain, filled in from reference TRBV30 and TRBJ1-2, reads SQTIHQWPATLVQPVGSPLSLECTVEGTSNPNLYWYRQAAGRGLQLLFYSVGIGQISSEVPQNLSASRPQDRQFILSSKKLLLSDSGFYLCAWSVQYGYTFGSGTRLTVV.